This is a list of T cell receptor beta chains from one sample in a study of shared clonotypes between healthy human individuals. Method: immunoSEQ multiplex PCR; TCRdb's copy keeps in-frame clones and lacks some. The sample gives about 1.5 million clones, about 98% of which show up once; approximately 0.44% is in the top ten. Sequenced input: naive CD4+ T cells sorted from blood. Every receptor here comes from a man in his thirties or forties in good health. CDR3s leave out the opening cysteine and the closing phenylalanine or tryptophan. The order of the fields is V gene, CDR3 protein.

v_gene: TRBV5-3
CDR3aa: ARSPSLCEGNYEQY

v_gene: TRBV7-9
CDR3aa: ASSSYAGAFYEQY

v_gene: TRBV5-3
CDR3aa: ARSLVAGVGNIQY

v_gene: TRBV5-1
CDR3aa: ASSSEPQRNTEAF

v_gene: TRBV11-2
CDR3aa: ASSSRAVLGVNEQF

v_gene: TRBV19
CDR3aa: ATQSGANTGELF

v_gene: TRBV5-1
CDR3aa: ASSLGLAGLSYNEQF

v_gene: TRBV2
CDR3aa: ASSSGTGTYNEQF

v_gene: TRBV30
CDR3aa: AWSVSQNTYEQY

v_gene: TRBV28
CDR3aa: ASSFPRGRLAPKWPQH

v_gene: TRBV4-1
CDR3aa: ASSQDGPESIGEQY

v_gene: TRBV18
CDR3aa: ASSPSYAKNIQY

v_gene: TRBV29-1
CDR3aa: SVLAGGTDTQY

v_gene: TRBV5-1
CDR3aa: ASSKLAGEMDEQF

v_gene: TRBV7-2
CDR3aa: ASSLRWGQGGENEQF

v_gene: TRBV28
CDR3aa: ASSPPGASTDTQY

v_gene: TRBV20-1
CDR3aa: SAREVDEQF

v_gene: TRBV6-1
CDR3aa: ASRLAGAYEQY

v_gene: TRBV28
CDR3aa: ASRLGGGLPGELF

v_gene: TRBV6-1
CDR3aa: ASSEVGQVGLDRF

v_gene: TRBV6-1
CDR3aa: ASSASLADNEQF

v_gene: TRBV9
CDR3aa: ASSVGGRLEDNEQF

v_gene: TRBV6-5
CDR3aa: ASETSFQTGELF

v_gene: TRBV6-1
CDR3aa: ASSEAPGGPYQETQY

v_gene: TRBV27
CDR3aa: ASSKITGVNTEAF

v_gene: TRBV4-1
CDR3aa: ASSPVWAGGGEQF

v_gene: TRBV5-1
CDR3aa: ASSLVTGNTEAF

v_gene: TRBV5-1
CDR3aa: ASSLDQGVYEQY

v_gene: TRBV11-2
CDR3aa: ASSLKAGVDTGELF

v_gene: TRBV5-4
CDR3aa: ASRQWTAVEQY

v_gene: TRBV2
CDR3aa: ASRYVTYEQY

v_gene: TRBV11-2
CDR3aa: ASSPGIGTDTQY

v_gene: TRBV18
CDR3aa: ASSRDRRTGELF

v_gene: TRBV5-1
CDR3aa: ASSLVGVGSYEQY

v_gene: TRBV5-1
CDR3aa: ASSVATSALYNEQF

v_gene: TRBV4-2
CDR3aa: ASGRGADYGYT

v_gene: TRBV28
CDR3aa: ASKPTGAGLTGELF

v_gene: TRBV9
CDR3aa: ASSVDNQNTGELF

v_gene: TRBV29-1
CDR3aa: SVVGTEYEQY

v_gene: TRBV7-3
CDR3aa: ASSLQGLMNTEAF

v_gene: TRBV9
CDR3aa: ASSVTSGSAGELF

v_gene: TRBV25-1
CDR3aa: ASTPGSRGQGSRNEQF

v_gene: TRBV5-3
CDR3aa: ARSCGTGPYGYT

v_gene: TRBV28
CDR3aa: ASSYVWAEGNQPQH

v_gene: TRBV25-1
CDR3aa: ASSESGYPTV

v_gene: TRBV5-4
CDR3aa: ASSAGQSYEQY

v_gene: TRBV10-3
CDR3aa: AISERGLAGSTDTQY

v_gene: TRBV5-4
CDR3aa: ASSPPGDQETQY

v_gene: TRBV29-1
CDR3aa: SVSGQANTGANVLT

v_gene: TRBV18
CDR3aa: ASSPSNLRGLSSTETQY

v_gene: TRBV18
CDR3aa: ASSPQSSLAKNIQY

v_gene: TRBV27
CDR3aa: ASANKVGSGYT

v_gene: TRBV18
CDR3aa: ASSSSGGQETQY

v_gene: TRBV1
CDR3aa: TSSQDRRGKPQH